These T cell receptor beta chains were read from a single sample in a study of T cells in Graves' hyperthyroidism and ophthalmopathy. MiXCR, run by TCRdb on the multiplex PCR reads, gives a single entry per CDR3 protein. Here the sample spans a few hundred thousand distinct CDR3 sequences, approximately 15% being singletons. Sequencing was done on a sample of blood. The receptors were sampled from a woman aged 55-70 years with Graves' ophthalmopathy. Both conserved end residues are part of each CDR3. Fields, in order: V gene, clone size, D gene, J gene, CDR3 DNA, CDR3 protein. D genes are given only for firm matches. A row's size may be missing; if present it is once, few, many or a size class.

V: TRBV4-3
size: few
D: TRBD2
J: TRBJ2-1
DNA: TGCGCCAGCAGCCAAGCGGGAGGGTCCTACAATGAGCAGTTCTTC
CDR3: CASSQAGGSYNEQFF

V: TRBV30
size: few
D: TRBD1
J: TRBJ2-3
DNA: TGTGCCTGGAGCTTGACAGGGCTAGATACGCAGTATTTT
CDR3: CAWSLTGLDTQYF

V: TRBV5-1
size: many
D: TRBD2
J: TRBJ2-3
DNA: TGCGCCAGCAGCTTCCTTAGCGGGAGGGCCCAAGATACGCAGTATTTT
CDR3: CASSFLSGRAQDTQYF

V: TRBV20-1
size: many
D: NA
J: TRBJ2-5
DNA: TGCAGTGCTAGGGAGGTCGGGCATCAAGAGACCCAGTACTTC
CDR3: CSAREVGHQETQYF

V: TRBV6-1
size: many
D: NA
J: TRBJ1-4
DNA: TGTGCCAGCAAGGTCACAGGGAGTGAAAAACTGTTTTTT
CDR3: CASKVTGSEKLFF

V: TRBV28
size: many
D: NA
J: TRBJ2-3
DNA: TGTGCCAGCAGTTTAACGCGAGGGCGCACAGATACGCAGTATTTT
CDR3: CASSLTRGRTDTQYF

V: TRBV13
size: NA
D: NA
J: TRBJ1-1
DNA: TGTGCCAGCAGCTTTCACCCCGGGGAACTCACTGAAGCTTTCTTT
CDR3: CASSFHPGELTEAFF

V: TRBV19
size: once
D: TRBD1
J: TRBJ1-2
DNA: TGTGCCAGTAGTCACCGGGACAGGGAGGGCTACACCTTC
CDR3: CASSHRDREGYTF

V: TRBV11-2
size: many
D: TRBD2
J: TRBJ2-7
DNA: TGTGCCAGCAGCTTAGTGGCTAGCGGGAGTCCCTACGAGCAGTACTTC
CDR3: CASSLVASGSPYEQYF

V: TRBV7-2
size: many
D: NA
J: TRBJ1-5
DNA: TGTGCCAGCAGCCAAGGGATAGGGAATCAGCCCCAGCATTTT
CDR3: CASSQGIGNQPQHF

V: TRBV27
size: NA
D: TRBD1
J: TRBJ1-6
DNA: TGTGCCAGCAGCCAGACCACCGACAGGGGGATCTCCTATAATTCACCCCTCCACTTT
CDR3: CASSQTTDRGISYNSPLHF

V: TRBV20-1
size: NA
D: NA
J: TRBJ2-1
DNA: TGCAGTGCAGAACCAAGGACATCGGACAATGAGCAGTTCTTC
CDR3: CSAEPRTSDNEQFF

V: TRBV27
size: NA
D: NA
J: TRBJ1-4
DNA: TGTGCCAGCAGGATGGTAGCCTCTAATGAAAAACTGTTTTTT
CDR3: CASRMVASNEKLFF

V: TRBV4-2
size: NA
D: NA
J: TRBJ2-1
DNA: TGTGCCAGCAGCCAAAGGCCCACTAGAGAGGAGGGGTTAGAGCAGTTCTTC
CDR3: CASSQRPTREEGLEQFF

V: TRBV11-2
size: many
D: NA
J: TRBJ2-7
DNA: TGTGCCAGCAGCTTAGGTGGCAGCTACTCCTACGAGCAGTACTTC
CDR3: CASSLGGSYSYEQYF

V: TRBV2
size: many
D: TRBD1
J: TRBJ1-1
DNA: TGTGCCAGCAGGTTCACAGGGGGCCGGAACACTGAAGCTTTCTTT
CDR3: CASRFTGGRNTEAFF

V: TRBV2
size: many
D: NA
J: TRBJ1-4
DNA: TGTGCCAGTAACCGGGACACCTCAAAGAGGGAAAAACTGTTTTTT
CDR3: CASNRDTSKREKLFF

V: TRBV12-3/TRBV12-4
size: many
D: NA
J: TRBJ2-3
DNA: TGTGCCAGCAGTTTAACCATCACAGATACGCAGTATTTT
CDR3: CASSLTITDTQYF

V: TRBV20-1
size: NA
D: NA
J: TRBJ1-1
DNA: TGCAGGGGGGATGGGCAGATTAACACTGAAGCTTTCTTT
CDR3: CRGDGQINTEAFF

V: TRBV20-1
size: NA
D: NA
J: TRBJ1-5
DNA: TGCAGTGCTAACCCCGGGAATCAGCCCCAGCATTTT
CDR3: CSANPGNQPQHF

V: TRBV28
size: many
D: TRBD1
J: TRBJ1-2
DNA: TGTGCCGCATCCCCAGGGGGATCCTATGGCTACACCTTC
CDR3: CAASPGGSYGYTF

V: TRBV5-1
size: many
D: TRBD1
J: TRBJ2-7
DNA: TGCGCCAGCAGCTTGGGTCGGACAGGGGGCGAGCAGTACTTC
CDR3: CASSLGRTGGEQYF

V: TRBV10-2
size: few
D: TRBD1
J: TRBJ2-2
DNA: TGCGCCAGCATTCCATCGGGACAGGGGGCGTCCACGTCGTTCGCGAACACCGGGGAGCTGTTTTTT
CDR3: CASIPSGQGASTSFANTGELFF

V: TRBV5-1
size: many
D: NA
J: TRBJ1-1
DNA: TGCGCCAGCACCAAGGGCCAACAGGGTTTGGGCACTGAAGCTTTCTTT
CDR3: CASTKGQQGLGTEAFF

V: TRBV7-8
size: many
D: TRBD2
J: TRBJ2-7
DNA: TGTGCCAGCAGCCGCGGGAGCGACTCCTACGAGCAGTACTTC
CDR3: CASSRGSDSYEQYF

V: TRBV28
size: many
D: NA
J: TRBJ1-2
DNA: TGTGCCAGCAGTCGAACAGGGCTCCGTGGCTACACCTTC
CDR3: CASSRTGLRGYTF